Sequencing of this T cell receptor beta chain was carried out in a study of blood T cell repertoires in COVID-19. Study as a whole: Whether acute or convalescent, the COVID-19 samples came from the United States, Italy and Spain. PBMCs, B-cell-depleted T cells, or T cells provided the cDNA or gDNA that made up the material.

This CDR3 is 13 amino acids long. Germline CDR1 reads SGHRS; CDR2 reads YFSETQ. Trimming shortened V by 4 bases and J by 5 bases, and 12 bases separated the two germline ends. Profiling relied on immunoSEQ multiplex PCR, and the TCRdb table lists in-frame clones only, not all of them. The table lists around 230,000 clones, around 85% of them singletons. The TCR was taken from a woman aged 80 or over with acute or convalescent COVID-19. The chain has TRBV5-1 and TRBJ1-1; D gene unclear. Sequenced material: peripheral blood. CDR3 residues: CASSRSGRTEAFF. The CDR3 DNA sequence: TGCGCCAGCAGCCGAAGTGGGAGGACTGAAGCTTTCTTT.